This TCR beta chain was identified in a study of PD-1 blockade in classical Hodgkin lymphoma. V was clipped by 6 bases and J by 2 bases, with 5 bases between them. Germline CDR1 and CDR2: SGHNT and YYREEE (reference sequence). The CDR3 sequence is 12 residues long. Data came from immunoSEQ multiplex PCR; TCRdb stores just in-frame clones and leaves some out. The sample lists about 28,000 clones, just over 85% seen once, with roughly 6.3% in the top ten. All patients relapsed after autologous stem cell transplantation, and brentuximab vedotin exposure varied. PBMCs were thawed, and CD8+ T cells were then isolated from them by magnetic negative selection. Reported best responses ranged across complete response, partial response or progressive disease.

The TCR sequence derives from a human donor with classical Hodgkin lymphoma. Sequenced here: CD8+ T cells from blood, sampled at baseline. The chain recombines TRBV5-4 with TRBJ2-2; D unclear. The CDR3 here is CASTLNTGELFF. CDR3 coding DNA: TGTGCCAGCACCTTAAACACCGGGGAGCTGTTTTTT.